Given below is one T cell receptor (beta chain) in context. Its target is unknown. This sample also contains other DNA sequences that code for the same CDR3. This CDR3 has 15 amino acids. Germline V gives CDR1 SGHRS, CDR2 YFSETQ. J gave up 2 bases and V 3 bases, and 4 bases lay outside the gene matches. This sample was taken from a study of shared clonotypes between healthy human individuals. Overall study findings and caveats: Naive subsets generally had larger estimated richness than memory subsets. Naive CD4 clonotype sharing across several donors was approximately 5%. Expectations were that clonotype sharing among donors would be affected by sequencing depth.

The split of CD4+ cells yielded CD45RA+ naive and CD45RA-negative memory subsets. Libraries were prepared by immunoSEQ multiplex PCR; TCRdb keeps only in-frame clonotypes and omits some of them. The table has about 1 million clones, more than 75% seen once; the top ten hold under 0.65%. This TCR came from a man in his late teens or twenties in good health. Some clones in this sample may be carry-over from other donors' samples. Material: memory CD4+ T cells from PBMCs. The subset denotes: CD45RA-negative fraction. The chain recombines TRBV5-1 with TRBJ2-2; TRBD2 agrees at 7 bases. CDR3 region: CASSSASGNTGELFF. CDR3 bases: TGCGCCAGCAGCTCAGCTAGCGGAAACACCGGGGAGCTGTTTTTT.